Listed below are T cell receptor beta chains from one sample, sequenced in a study of regulatory T cells in long-lasting Graves disease. TCRdb reprocessed the multiplex PCR reads via MiXCR and lists one record per CDR3 protein. The sample carries around 250,000 distinct CDR3 sequences, about 16% recorded once. The source material was peripheral blood mononuclear cells (PBMCs), sampled at new diagnosis, from a patient treated with antithyroid drugs. The receptors stem from a female donor with Graves disease. Both conserved end residues are part of each CDR3. The D gene is left open where the match is weak. Not all rows give a size; the values are once, few, many and, for expanded clones, a class.

J gene | V gene | clone size | D gene | CDR3 protein | CDR3 DNA
TRBJ2-7 | TRBV12-3/TRBV12-4 | many | . | CASSLAWEQYF | TGTGCCAGCAGTTTAGCATGGGAGCAGTACTTC
TRBJ2-7 | TRBV9 | many | TRBD2 | CASSLGWGLAGEQYF | TGTGCCAGCAGCCTAGGGTGGGGATTAGCGGGAGAGCAGTACTTC
TRBJ1-3 | TRBV2 | few | . | CASSEGWGTGNTIYF | TGTGCCAGCAGTGAAGGGTGGGGAACAGGAAACACCATATATTTT
TRBJ2-3 | TRBV18 | many | . | CASSPFPGSSTDTQYF | TGTGCCAGCTCACCCTTCCCAGGGTCAAGCACAGATACGCAGTATTTT
TRBJ2-4 | TRBV6-1 | . | . | CASSEAPGPENIQYF | TGTGCCAGCAGTGAGGCCCCCGGGCCCGAAAACATTCAGTACTTC
TRBJ2-1 | TRBV11-2 | many | . | CASSRPLAVEQFF | TGTGCCAGCAGCCGACCACTAGCAGTCGAGCAGTTCTTC
TRBJ1-6 | TRBV18 | . | TRBD1 | CASSADRAGGSPLHF | TGTGCCAGCTCAGCGGACAGGGCAGGGGGATCACCCCTCCACTTT
TRBJ2-7 | TRBV6-2/TRBV6-3 | many | . | CASGSLAGIEQYF | TGTGCCAGCGGCTCACTGGCGGGGATTGAGCAGTACTTC
TRBJ2-2 | TRBV12-3/TRBV12-4 | many | . | CASSPGPDNTGELFF | TGTGCCAGCAGCCCCGGCCCAGACAACACCGGGGAGCTGTTTTTT
TRBJ2-1 | TRBV20-1 | . | TRBD2 | CSARPELGLAGGNEQFF | TGCAGTGCTAGACCAGAACTTGGACTAGCGGGAGGGAATGAGCAGTTCTTC
TRBJ1-6 | TRBV2 | many | . | CASGQGNNSPLHF | TGTGCCAGCGGTCAGGGAAATAATTCACCCCTCCACTTT
TRBJ2-1 | TRBV7-3 | many | . | CASSLSHRGVAGEQFF | TGTGCCAGCAGCTTATCGCACAGGGGAGTGGCGGGGGAGCAGTTCTTC
TRBJ2-1 | TRBV2 | many | TRBD2 | CASRGAGGQDEQFF | TGTGCCAGCAGGGGAGCGGGAGGGCAAGATGAGCAGTTCTTC
TRBJ2-1 | TRBV20-1 | few | . | CSASSPDSFYNEQFF | TGCAGTGCTAGTTCCCCCGACTCTTTTTACAATGAGCAGTTCTTC
TRBJ1-2 | TRBV24-1 | many | . | CATSGGKNYGYTF | TGTGCCACCAGTGGTGGGAAGAACTATGGCTACACCTTC
TRBJ2-7 | TRBV18 | many | TRBD2 | CASSPLGGRQDEQYF | TGTGCCAGCTCACCCTTGGGCGGGAGGCAAGACGAGCAGTACTTC
TRBJ2-7 | TRBV9 | . | TRBD2 | CASSVEGTSPEQYF | TGTGCCAGCAGCGTAGAGGGGACTAGCCCCGAGCAGTACTTC
TRBJ2-3 | TRBV19 | few | TRBD2 | CASSRGRANTQYF | TGTGCCAGTAGTCGCGGGAGGGCCAATACGCAGTATTTT
TRBJ2-5 | TRBV28 | many | . | CASRPSGPQETQYF | TGTGCCAGCAGACCCTCCGGCCCACAAGAGACCCAGTACTTC
TRBJ2-1 | TRBV5-1 | many | TRBD2 | CASSGGTSRANEQFF | TGCGCCAGCAGCGGAGGGACTAGCCGTGCGAATGAGCAGTTCTTC
TRBJ1-5 | TRBV18 | many | . | CASSPNIDRNQPQHF | TGTGCCAGCTCACCCAATATCGACAGAAATCAGCCCCAGCATTTT
TRBJ2-5 | TRBV2 | many | TRBD2 | CAIGLAGVETQYF | TGTGCCATTGGACTAGCGGGAGTAGAGACCCAGTACTTC
TRBJ2-4 | TRBV5-1 | few | . | CASSWGRGAKNIQYF | TGCGCCAGCAGCTGGGGGCGGGGGGCCAAAAACATTCAGTACTTC
TRBJ1-4 | TRBV28 | many | . | CASSAGGANEKLFF | TGTGCCAGCAGCGCCGGGGGGGCTAATGAAAAACTGTTTTTT
TRBJ2-7 | TRBV20-1 | many | TRBD2 | CSVPTSGTYEQYF | TGCAGTGTTCCGACTAGCGGGACGTACGAGCAGTACTTC
TRBJ2-1 | TRBV28 | . | TRBD2 | CASRKGLARADEQFF | TGTGCCAGCAGAAAGGGACTAGCGCGGGCGGATGAGCAGTTCTTC
TRBJ2-5 | TRBV29-1 | many | . | CSVAVQGGETQYF | TGCAGCGTTGCGGTCCAGGGTGGGGAGACCCAGTACTTC
TRBJ2-3 | TRBV12-3/TRBV12-4 | few | . | CASSLGTLPTDTQYF | TGTGCCAGCAGTTTGGGGACTCTTCCCACAGATACGCAGTATTTT
TRBJ2-7 | TRBV2 | many | . | CASAPGNSYEQYF | TGTGCCAGCGCCCCGGGGAACTCCTACGAGCAGTACTTC
TRBJ1-1 | TRBV27 | few | TRBD1 | CASGSQGGASEAFF | TGTGCCAGCGGTTCCCAGGGGGGGGCAAGTGAAGCTTTCTTT